This TCR beta chain emerged from a study of T cell responses to AZD1222 COVID-19 vaccine. Trimming stripped 2 bases from V and 9 bases from J, with 14 bases between. Per germline, CDR1 SGHAT and CDR2 FQNNGV. The CDR3 sequence is 14 residues long. The method was immunoSEQ multiplex PCR; TCRdb's version includes in-frame clones alone and lacks a portion of them. Of 120,000 or so clones detected, around nine tenths appear once; the ten largest clones hold 4% to 5%. Study outcomes and limitations: Only after the peak T cell response were repertoires sampled.

This clone came up once. The antigen is unknown. The chain carries TRBV11-2 and TRBJ2-1; the D gene is possibly TRBD1 (5 bases). The clonotype was recovered from an adult who received the MenACWY meningococcal vaccine as a control. The material was peripheral blood, obtained 28 days after the second dose of the MenACWY control vaccine. CDR3 residues: CASSLPGSLIEQFF. CDR3 nucleotide sequence: TGTGCCAGCAGCTTACCAGGGTCACTAATTGAGCAGTTCTTC. Variable domain in full (rest from reference TRBV11-2 and TRBJ2-1): EAGVAQSPRYKIIEKRQSVAFWCNPISGHATLYWYQQILGQGPKLLIQFQNNGVVDDSQLPKDRFSAERLKGVDSTLKIQPAKLEDSAVYLCASSLPGSLIEQFFGPGTRLTVL.